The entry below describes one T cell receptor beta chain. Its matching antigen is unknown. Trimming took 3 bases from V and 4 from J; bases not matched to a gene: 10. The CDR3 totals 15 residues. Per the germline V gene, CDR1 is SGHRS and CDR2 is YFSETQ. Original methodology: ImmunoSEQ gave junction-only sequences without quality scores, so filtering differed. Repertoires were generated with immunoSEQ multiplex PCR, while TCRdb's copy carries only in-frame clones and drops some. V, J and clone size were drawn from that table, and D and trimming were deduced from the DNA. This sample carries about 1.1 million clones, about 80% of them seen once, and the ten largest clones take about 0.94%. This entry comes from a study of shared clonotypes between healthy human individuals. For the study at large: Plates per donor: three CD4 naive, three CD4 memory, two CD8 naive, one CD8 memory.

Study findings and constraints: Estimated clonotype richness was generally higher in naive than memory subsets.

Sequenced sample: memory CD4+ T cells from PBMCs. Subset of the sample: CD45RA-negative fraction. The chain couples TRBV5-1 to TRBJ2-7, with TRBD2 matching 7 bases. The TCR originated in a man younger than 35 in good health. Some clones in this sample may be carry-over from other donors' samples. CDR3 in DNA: TGCGCCAGCAGCTGGGAAGCGGGATCGAAGTACGAGCAGTACTTC. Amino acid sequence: CASSWEAGSKYEQYF. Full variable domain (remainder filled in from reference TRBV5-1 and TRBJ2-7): KAGVTQTPRYLIKTRGQQVTLSCSPISGHRSVSWYQQTPGQGLQFLFEYFSETQRNKGNFPGRFSGRQFSNSRSEMNVSTLELGDSALYLCASSWEAGSKYEQYFGPGTRLTVT.